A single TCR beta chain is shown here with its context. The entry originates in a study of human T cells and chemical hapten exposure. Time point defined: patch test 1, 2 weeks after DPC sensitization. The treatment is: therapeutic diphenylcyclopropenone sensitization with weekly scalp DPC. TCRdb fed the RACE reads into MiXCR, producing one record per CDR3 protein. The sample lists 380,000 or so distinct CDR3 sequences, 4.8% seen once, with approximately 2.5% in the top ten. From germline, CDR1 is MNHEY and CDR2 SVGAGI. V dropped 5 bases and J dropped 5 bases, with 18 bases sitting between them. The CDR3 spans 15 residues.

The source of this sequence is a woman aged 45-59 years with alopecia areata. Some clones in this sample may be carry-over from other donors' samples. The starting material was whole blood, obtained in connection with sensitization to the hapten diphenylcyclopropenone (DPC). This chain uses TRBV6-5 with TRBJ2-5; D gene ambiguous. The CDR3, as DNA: TGTGCCAGCAGTCCCCTAGAGGTACCCCGGGAGACCCAGTACTTC. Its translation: CASSPLEVPRETQYF.